This record looks at one TCR beta chain sequence and its context. Its antigen remains unidentified. One base away there is no much larger clone; base qualities are not given. The data derive from a study of blood T cell repertoires in COVID-19 (dated by TCRdb to between 2020 and 2021). Background for the entire study: Collaborator samples came from the United States, Italy and Spain and covered acute and convalescent phases of COVID-19. A de-identified subject ID, COVID-19 status, age in years and sex were almost always included in the sample metadata. The material from the prospective study consisted of cDNA or gDNA derived from T cells, B-cell-depleted T cells, or PBMCs. Samples were obtained from the ongoing ImmuneRACE study (first 160 participants) and from 1,254 subjects provided by 6 global collaborators. The dataset comprised deeply sampled blood TCRbeta repertoires from subjects exposed to, actively infected with, or recovered from COVID-19. HLA class I and class II types, where available, came from metadata supplied by the sample provider rather than from assay-based typing. The repertoires were released in a freely available public database meant as a resource for research on the immune response to SARS-CoV-2. Study-level results and caveats: How much clinical and demographic metadata was included differed by source and by participant, and the metadata was provided uncurated.

TCRbeta CDR3 regions were amplified from genomic DNA using the immunoSEQ Assay, a bias-controlled multiplex PCR. For the original study's pipeline: The number of nucleated cells in each sample was estimated from the amplification of reference gene primers within the assay. To quantify the absolute abundance of each unique TCRbeta CDR3 rearrangement, sequence reads were collapsed and filtered. For each sample, productive Simpson clonality was calculated as the square root of Simpson's diversity index over productive rearrangements. TCRdb re-hosts the immuneACCESS table, in-frame sequences only. Its copies lack some clones; in the studies checked, an unresolved V gene accounts for under half of them, and the cause for the rest is not known. V and J calls plus clone size are reproduced from that table; the DNA served to infer D and trimming. The sample contains some 70,000 clones, about four fifths of them found a single time. Of the sample, 5% to 6% falls within the top ten clones.

The collaborating institutions used their own protocols to collect whole blood in K2EDTA tubes. For TCRbeta analysis, collaborator samples were shipped as frozen whole blood, as isolated PBMCs, or as DNA extracted from either sample type. CDR1 and CDR2 were assigned from the germline V gene as SGHRS and YFSETQ. The CDR3 numbers 16 residues from cysteine through phenylalanine. Only CDR3 DNA remains: 48 bases, in frame from the first base. Ends trimmed: V by 4 bases, J by 8 bases; bases unmatched to a gene: 12. Sequenced sample: peripheral blood. The rearranged chain carries TRBV5-1 and TRBJ2-1, with 10 central nucleotides matching TRBD1. The TCR was taken from a man in his fifties with active COVID-19. The base sequence is TGCGCCAGCAGCGTAACGGGACAGGGGACTGTCGATGAGCAGTTCTTC. Its translation is CASSVTGQGTVDEQFF.